This T cell receptor beta chain comes out of a study of blood T cell repertoires in COVID-19. In the study overall: The United States, Italy and Spain supplied acute and convalescent COVID-19 samples.

Germline V CDR1 and CDR2: LNHDA, SQIVND (reference sequence). The length of the CDR3 is 15 residues. V lost 6 bases and J lost 0, with 12 bases in between. Under the authors' procedure: Cell counts per sample came from amplifying reference gene primers. Using immunoSEQ multiplex PCR, the repertoire was profiled, and TCRdb retains in-frame clones only, with some absent. The DNA gave D and trimming, while V, J and clone size come from that table. Of around 620,000 clones in the sample, about 90% were seen once. The TCR was taken from a woman aged 18-35 years with acute or convalescent COVID-19. The J gene is TRBJ1-5, the V gene TRBV19, with no clear D. The sequenced material came from peripheral blood. DNA of the CDR3: TGTGCCAGTAGCAAGCGCCCTTCTAGCAATCAGCCCCAGCATTTT. It is translated as CASSKRPSSNQPQHF. Based on the CDR3 plus reference TRBV19 and TRBJ1-5, the full variable domain is DGGITQSPKYLFRKEGQNVTLSCEQNLNHDAMYWYRQDPGQGLRLIYYSQIVNDFQKGDIAEGYSVSREKKESFPLTVTSAQKNPTAFYLCASSKRPSSNQPQHFGDGTRLSIL.